This T cell receptor beta chain was recovered during a study of blood T cells in healthy people across ages. Primers used in a second PCR of about 6 to 12 cycles were a sample-barcoded 5' primer and a J-beta primer mix. Researchers report that a template-switch adaptor with 12 random nucleotides tagged each cDNA molecule. TCRdb recomputed calls from the 5' RACE reads with MiXCR, one row per CDR3 protein. The repertoire holds about 1.4 million distinct CDR3 sequences, approximately 59% seen once, with 6.5% to 8.5% in the top ten. From germline, CDR1 is LNHNV and CDR2 YYDKDF (reference sequence). This CDR3 has 13 residues. Trimming took off 8 bases at V and 2 bases at J, with 12 bases between the two ends.

The source material was blood. This TCR was sampled from a man younger than 35 in good health. V and J are TRBV15 and TRBJ1-1; perhaps TRBD1 as D (6 bases). CDR3 coding DNA: TGTGCCACCCATGGGACAAGCAACACTGAAGCTTTCTTT. This translates into CATHGTSNTEAFF.